Below are 5 T cell receptor beta chains sequenced from a single sample in a study of shared clonotypes between healthy human individuals. Using immunoSEQ multiplex PCR, the repertoire was profiled, and TCRdb retains in-frame clones only, with some absent. Of around 500,000 clones in the sample, around 79% are singletons; the top ten hold 13%. Sequenced sample: PBMCs. These receptor sequences come from a middle-aged woman in good health. Some clones in this sample may be carry-over from other donors' samples.

The chain carries TRBV19 and TRBJ1-1; no reliable D call. Germline V gives CDR1 LNHDA, CDR2 SQIVND (reference sequence). V dropped 8 bases and J dropped 1 base, with 5 bases sitting between them. The CDR3 has 11 amino acids. The CDR3 DNA is TGTGCCAGTCGACGGAACACTGAAGCTTTCTTT. As protein: CASRRNTEAFF.

This clone has a single count. The junction departs from the called germline gene at one end, perhaps through a read error. This CDR3 reads CSVEGHGNIGEQYF. The CDR3 nucleotides read TGCAGCGTCGAAGGACACGGGAACATCGGCGAGCAGTACTTC. V gene TRBV29-1 combines with J gene TRBJ2-7; D may match TRBD1 or TRBD2 (5 bases each). The CDR3 loop spans 14 amino acids. The V gene's germline CDR1 is SQVTM and CDR2 ANQGSEA.

This clone is a singleton in its sample. The V and J genes are TRBV5-1 and TRBJ2-1, with D possibly matching TRBD2 (6 bases). Germline V lookup: CDR1 SGHRS, CDR2 YFSETQ. The V gene lost 1 base and the J gene lost 0 bases, with 8 bases spanning the gap. This CDR3 contains 15 residues. CDR3 amino acids: CASSLQLASYNEQFF. The CDR3 coding sequence is TGCGCCAGCAGCTTGCAACTAGCCTCCTACAATGAGCAGTTCTTC. Drawing the rest from reference TRBV5-1 and TRBJ2-1, the complete variable domain is KAGVTQTPRYLIKTRGQQVTLSCSPISGHRSVSWYQQTPGQGLQFLFEYFSETQRNKGNFPGRFSGRQFSNSRSEMNVSTLELGDSALYLCASSLQLASYNEQFFGPGTRLTVL.

This sequence joins TRBV5-1 and TRBJ2-3; 8 bases map to TRBD2. Trimming at V came to 0 bases and at J to 2 bases, leaving 5 bases not matched to a gene. The CDR3 spans 16 residues. Germline V gives CDR1 SGHRS, CDR2 YFSETQ. The DNA for the CDR3 is TGCGCCAGCAGCTTGGACGGGAGGGCCTTCACAGATACGCAGTATTTT. As protein: CASSLDGRAFTDTQYF.

The rearrangement uses TRBV9 and TRBJ1-5; TRBD1 aligns across 9 bases. CDR1 and CDR2 (germline): SGDLS, YYNGEE. The trim removed 3 bases at V and 7 bases at J, leaving 5 bases unmatched. The CDR3 consists of 14 residues. CDR3 in amino acids: CASSGTGEGQPQHF. In DNA, the CDR3 is TGTGCCAGCAGCGGGACAGGGGAAGGACAGCCCCAGCATTTT. The variable domain in full, with the rest retrieved from reference TRBV9 and TRBJ1-5, is DSGVTQTPKHLITATGQRVTLRCSPRSGDLSVYWYQQSLDQGLQFLIQYYNGEERAKGNILERFSAQQFPDLHSELNLSSLELGDSALYFCASSGTGEGQPQHFGDGTRLSIL.